This is a list of T cell receptor beta chains from one sample in a study of identifying expanded T cells in peripheral blood. Only in-frame clones appear in the TCRdb table, and some are missing; sequencing was by immunoSEQ multiplex PCR. Seen here are more than 75,000 clones, about 88% observed once, and the top ten hold roughly 3.8%. Sequencing used blood. The receptors stem from a person between 18 and 75 years old in good health. Both conserved end residues are part of each CDR3. A D gene is named only where the DNA matches it firmly. Only part of the rows carry a size: once, few, many, or a class if the clone is expanded.

size	V	D	J	CDR3	DNA
.	TRBV28	.	TRBJ1-5	CASSLTYDSNQPQHF	TGTGCCAGCAGTTTAACATACGATAGCAATCAGCCCCAGCATTTT
.	TRBV5-1	TRBD1	TRBJ2-7	CASSGLGTGSPYEQYF	TGCGCCAGCAGCGGATTAGGGACAGGGAGTCCCTACGAGCAGTACTTC
once	TRBV5-1	.	TRBJ2-1	CASSPVRGWEQFF	TGCGCCAGCAGCCCGGTGAGGGGTTGGGAGCAGTTCTTC
once	TRBV6-1	.	TRBJ1-1	CASSEHRDTEAFF	TGTGCCAGCAGTGAACACCGGGACACTGAAGCTTTCTTT
.	TRBV25-1	.	TRBJ1-2	CASRGVPYGYTF	TGTGCCAGCAGAGGGGTGCCCTATGGCTACACCTTC
.	TRBV5-1	.	TRBJ2-1	CASSFDSSYNEQFF	TGCGCCAGCAGCTTCGACAGCTCCTACAATGAGCAGTTCTTC
once	TRBV5-6	.	TRBJ1-6	CASSPRGVGNSPLHF	TGTGCCAGCAGCCCCAGGGGTGTTGGTAATTCACCCCTCCACTTT
.	TRBV2	.	TRBJ1-2	CASRSFDYTF	TGTGCCAGCCGGAGCTTCGACTACACCTTC
.	TRBV2	.	TRBJ2-1	CASMKQGNEQFF	TGTGCCAGCATGAAACAGGGAAATGAGCAGTTCTTC
.	TRBV5-1	TRBD2	TRBJ2-1	CASSFLAGGPNEQFF	TGCGCCAGCAGCTTCCTAGCGGGGGGGCCGAATGAGCAGTTCTTC
.	TRBV28	.	TRBJ1-2	CATLTGQILGYGYTF	TGTGCCACCCTAACCGGACAGATCCTTGGATATGGCTACACCTTC
.	TRBV2	.	TRBJ2-5	CASSEDQGGGSRGETQYF	TGTGCCAGCAGTGAAGATCAGGGGGGCGGGTCTAGGGGTGAGACCCAGTACTTC
.	TRBV7-8	TRBD2	TRBJ2-4	CASSVLTSGGPKNIQYF	TGTGCCAGCAGCGTCTTGACTAGCGGGGGGCCCAAAAACATTCAGTACTTC
.	TRBV5-4	.	TRBJ2-2	CASSQGLHTGELFF	TGTGCCAGCAGCCAGGGACTCCACACCGGGGAGCTGTTTTTT